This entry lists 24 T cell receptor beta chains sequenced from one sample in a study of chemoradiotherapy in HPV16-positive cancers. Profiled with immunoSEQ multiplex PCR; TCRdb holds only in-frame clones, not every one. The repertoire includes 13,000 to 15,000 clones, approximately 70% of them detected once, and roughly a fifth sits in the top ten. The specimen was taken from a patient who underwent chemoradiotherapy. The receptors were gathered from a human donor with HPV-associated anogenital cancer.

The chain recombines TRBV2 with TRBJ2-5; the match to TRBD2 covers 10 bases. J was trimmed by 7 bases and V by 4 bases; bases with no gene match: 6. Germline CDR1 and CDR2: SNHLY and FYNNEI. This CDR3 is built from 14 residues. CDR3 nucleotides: TGTGCCAGCAGTGTTCTAACTAGCGGGGCGACCCAGTACTTC. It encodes CASSVLTSGATQYF.

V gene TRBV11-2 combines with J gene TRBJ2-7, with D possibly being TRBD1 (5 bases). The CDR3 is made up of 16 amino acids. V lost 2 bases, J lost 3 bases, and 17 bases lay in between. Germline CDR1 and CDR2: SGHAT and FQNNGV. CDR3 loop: CASSLKGLHGDYEQYF. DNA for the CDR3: TGTGCCAGCAGCTTAAAGGGGCTCCATGGGGACTACGAGCAGTACTTC.

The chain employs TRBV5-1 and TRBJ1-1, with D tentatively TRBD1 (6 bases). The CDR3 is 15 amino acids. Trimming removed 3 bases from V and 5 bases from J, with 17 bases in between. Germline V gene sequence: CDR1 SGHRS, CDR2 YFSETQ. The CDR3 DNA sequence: TGCGCCAGCAGCTCCCTCCCACAGGGTGGAACTGAAGCTTTCTTT. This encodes CASSSLPQGGTEAFF. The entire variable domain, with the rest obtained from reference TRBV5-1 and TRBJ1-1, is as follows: KAGVTQTPRYLIKTRGQQVTLSCSPISGHRSVSWYQQTPGQGLQFLFEYFSETQRNKGNFPGRFSGRQFSNSRSEMNVSTLELGDSALYLCASSSLPQGGTEAFFGQGTRLTVV.

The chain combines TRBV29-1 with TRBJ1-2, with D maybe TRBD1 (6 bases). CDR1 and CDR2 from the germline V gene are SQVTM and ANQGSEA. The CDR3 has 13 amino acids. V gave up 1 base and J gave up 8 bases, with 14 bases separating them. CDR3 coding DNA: TGCAGCGTTGAAGTTTCGGCAGGGGACGGCTACACCTTC. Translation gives CSVEVSAGDGYTF.

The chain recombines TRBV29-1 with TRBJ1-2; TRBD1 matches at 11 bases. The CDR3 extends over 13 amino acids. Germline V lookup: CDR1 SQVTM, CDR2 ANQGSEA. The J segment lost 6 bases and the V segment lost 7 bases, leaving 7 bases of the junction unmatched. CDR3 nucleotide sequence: TGCAGCGCCTGGACAGGGGGCGCAGATGGCTACACCTTC. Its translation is CSAWTGGADGYTF.

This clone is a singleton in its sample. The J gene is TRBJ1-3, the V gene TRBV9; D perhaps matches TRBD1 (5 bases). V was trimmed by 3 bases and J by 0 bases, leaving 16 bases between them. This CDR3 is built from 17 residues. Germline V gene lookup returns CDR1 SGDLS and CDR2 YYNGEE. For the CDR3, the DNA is TGTGCCAGCAGCGCCCCCACCGGGACTGACTCTGGAAACACCATATATTTT. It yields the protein CASSAPTGTDSGNTIYF.

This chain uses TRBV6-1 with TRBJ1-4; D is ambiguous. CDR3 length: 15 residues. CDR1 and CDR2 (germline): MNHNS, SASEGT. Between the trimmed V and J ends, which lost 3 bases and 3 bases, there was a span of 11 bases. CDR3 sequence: CASSDFRLANEKLFF. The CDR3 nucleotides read TGTGCCAGCAGTGATTTTCGGTTGGCTAATGAAAAACTGTTTTTT.

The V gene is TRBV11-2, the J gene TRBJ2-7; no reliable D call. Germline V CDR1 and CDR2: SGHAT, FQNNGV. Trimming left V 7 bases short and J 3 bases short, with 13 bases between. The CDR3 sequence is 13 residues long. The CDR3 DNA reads TGTGCCAGCACCCTCTCCAGAAACTACGAGCAGTACTTC. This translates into CASTLSRNYEQYF.

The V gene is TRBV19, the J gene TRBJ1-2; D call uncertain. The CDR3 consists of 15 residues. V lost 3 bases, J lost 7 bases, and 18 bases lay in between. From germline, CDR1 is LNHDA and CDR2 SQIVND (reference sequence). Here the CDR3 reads CASSIMAASLGGYTF. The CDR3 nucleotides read TGTGCCAGTAGTATCATGGCGGCTTCGTTAGGTGGCTACACCTTC.

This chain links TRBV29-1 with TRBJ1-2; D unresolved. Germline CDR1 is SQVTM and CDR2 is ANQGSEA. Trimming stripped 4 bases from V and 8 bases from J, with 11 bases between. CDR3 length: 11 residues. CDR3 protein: CSVVGSAGYTF. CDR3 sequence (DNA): TGCAGCGTTGTTGGATCGGCGGGCTACACCTTC.

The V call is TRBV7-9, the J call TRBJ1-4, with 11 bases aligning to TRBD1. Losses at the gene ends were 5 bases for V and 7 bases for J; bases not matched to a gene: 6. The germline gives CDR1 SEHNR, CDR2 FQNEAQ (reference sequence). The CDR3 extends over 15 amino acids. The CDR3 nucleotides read TGTGCCAGCAGCCTACTTGGGACAGGGGGTGAAAAACTGTTTTTT. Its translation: CASSLLGTGGEKLFF.

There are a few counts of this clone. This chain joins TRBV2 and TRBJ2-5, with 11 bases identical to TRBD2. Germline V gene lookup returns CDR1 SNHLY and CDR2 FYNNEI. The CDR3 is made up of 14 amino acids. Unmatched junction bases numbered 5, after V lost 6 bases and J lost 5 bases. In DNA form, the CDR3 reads TGTGCCAGCAGCATAGCGGGGGGGCCCGAGACCCAGTACTTC. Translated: CASSIAGGPETQYF.

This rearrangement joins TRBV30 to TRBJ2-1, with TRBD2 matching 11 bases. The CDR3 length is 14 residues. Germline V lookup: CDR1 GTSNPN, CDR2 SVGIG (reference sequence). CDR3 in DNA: TGTGCACAGCATTCCCTAGCGGGGGGCCCCGAGCAGTTCTTC. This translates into CAQHSLAGGPEQFF.

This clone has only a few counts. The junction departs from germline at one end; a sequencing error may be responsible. As DNA, the CDR3 is TGTGCCAGCTGTGAGCTAACTAATGAAAAACTGTTTTTT. Its translation: CASCELTNEKLFF. V usage is TRBV6-1 and J usage is TRBJ1-4; D remains ambiguous. Germline CDR1 is MNHNS and CDR2 is SASEGT. This CDR3 has 13 residues.

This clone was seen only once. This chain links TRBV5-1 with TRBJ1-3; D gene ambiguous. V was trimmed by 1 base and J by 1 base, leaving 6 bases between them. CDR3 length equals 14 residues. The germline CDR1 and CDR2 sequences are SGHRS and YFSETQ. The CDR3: CASSLWGSGNTIYF. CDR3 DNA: TGCGCCAGCAGCTTGTGGGGTTCTGGAAACACCATATATTTT.

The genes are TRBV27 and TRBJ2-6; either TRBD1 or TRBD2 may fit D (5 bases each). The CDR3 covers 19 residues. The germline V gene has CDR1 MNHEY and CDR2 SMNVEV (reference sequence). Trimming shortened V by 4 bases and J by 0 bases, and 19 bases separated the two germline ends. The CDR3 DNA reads TGTGCCAGCAGTTCAGCCCCCGGGACGGTTCGCTCTGGGGCCAACGTCCTGACTTTC. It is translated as CASSSAPGTVRSGANVLTF.

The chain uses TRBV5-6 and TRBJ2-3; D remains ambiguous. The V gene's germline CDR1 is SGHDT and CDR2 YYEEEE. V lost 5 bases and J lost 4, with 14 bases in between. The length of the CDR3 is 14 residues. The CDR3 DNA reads TGTGCCAGCAGGACCAAACCATTCTCAGATACGCAGTATTTT. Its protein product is CASRTKPFSDTQYF.

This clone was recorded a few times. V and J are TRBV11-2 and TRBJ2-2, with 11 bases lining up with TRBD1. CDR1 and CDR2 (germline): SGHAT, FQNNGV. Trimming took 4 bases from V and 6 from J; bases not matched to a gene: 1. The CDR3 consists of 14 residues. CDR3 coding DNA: TGTGCCAGCAGCTCGGGACAGGGGGCCGGGGAGCTGTTTTTT. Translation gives CASSSGQGAGELFF. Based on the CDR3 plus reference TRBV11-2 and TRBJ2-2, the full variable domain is EAGVAQSPRYKIIEKRQSVAFWCNPISGHATLYWYQQILGQGPKLLIQFQNNGVVDDSQLPKDRFSAERLKGVDSTLKIQPAKLEDSAVYLCASSSGQGAGELFFGEGSRLTVL.

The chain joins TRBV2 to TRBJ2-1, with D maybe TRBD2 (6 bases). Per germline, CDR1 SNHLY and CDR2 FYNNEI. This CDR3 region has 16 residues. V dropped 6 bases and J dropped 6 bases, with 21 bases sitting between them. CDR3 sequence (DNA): TGTGCCAGCAGAACTATACCAGGGCACGGGGGCAATGAGCAGTTCTTC. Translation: CASRTIPGHGGNEQFF.

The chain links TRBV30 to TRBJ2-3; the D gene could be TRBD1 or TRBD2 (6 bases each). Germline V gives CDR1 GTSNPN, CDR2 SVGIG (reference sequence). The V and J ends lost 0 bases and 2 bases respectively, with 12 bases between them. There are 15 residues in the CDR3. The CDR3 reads CAWSVEGGPTDTQYF. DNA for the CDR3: TGTGCCTGGAGTGTGGAAGGGGGGCCCACAGATACGCAGTATTTT.

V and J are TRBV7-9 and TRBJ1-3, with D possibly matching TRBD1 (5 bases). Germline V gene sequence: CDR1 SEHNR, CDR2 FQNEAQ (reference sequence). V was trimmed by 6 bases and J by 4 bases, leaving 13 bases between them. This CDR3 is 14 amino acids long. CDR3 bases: TGTGCCAGCAGTGGAGGGACTTCAGGAAACACCATATATTTT. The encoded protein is CASSGGTSGNTIYF.

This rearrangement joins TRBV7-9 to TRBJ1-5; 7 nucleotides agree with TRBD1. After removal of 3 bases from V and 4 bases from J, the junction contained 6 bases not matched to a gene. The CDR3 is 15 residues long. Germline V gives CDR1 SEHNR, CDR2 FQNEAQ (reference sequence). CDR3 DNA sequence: TGTGCCAGCAGCTTGACCTCAGGGGGGAATCAGCCCCAGCATTTT. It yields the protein CASSLTSGGNQPQHF.

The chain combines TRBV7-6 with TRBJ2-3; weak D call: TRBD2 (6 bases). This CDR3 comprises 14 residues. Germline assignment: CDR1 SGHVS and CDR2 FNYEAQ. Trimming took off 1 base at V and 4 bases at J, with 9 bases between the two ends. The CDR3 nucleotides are TGTGCCAGCAGCTTAGGTGCGGGGTCAGATACGCAGTATTTT. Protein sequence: CASSLGAGSDTQYF.

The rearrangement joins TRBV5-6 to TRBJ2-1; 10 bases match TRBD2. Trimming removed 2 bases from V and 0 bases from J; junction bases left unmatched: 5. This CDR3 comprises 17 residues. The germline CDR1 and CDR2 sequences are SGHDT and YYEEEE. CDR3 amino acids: CASSFLKRGGSYNEQFF. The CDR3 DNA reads TGTGCCAGCAGCTTCCTAAAGCGGGGGGGCTCCTACAATGAGCAGTTCTTC.